This is a list of T cell receptor beta chains from one sample in a study of blood T cell repertoires in COVID-19. Using immunoSEQ multiplex PCR, the repertoire was profiled, and TCRdb retains in-frame clones only, with some absent. The sample shows some 60,000 clones, under 85% of them seen only once. Sequencing was done on a sample of peripheral blood. These receptors were taken from a woman of 80 years or more with acute or convalescent COVID-19. CDR3s include the opening cysteine and the closing phenylalanine or tryptophan. A D gene is named only where the DNA matches it firmly. Expanded clones are given a class, and other clones once, few, many or no size at all.

J gene: TRBJ2-7
clone size: .
D gene: .
V gene: TRBV19
CDR3 DNA: TGTGCCACGGGGTTTGCCTACGAGCAGTACTTC
CDR3 protein: CATGFAYEQYF

J gene: TRBJ1-1
clone size: .
D gene: .
V gene: TRBV11-1
CDR3 DNA: TGTGCCAGCAGCTTAGATCGAGGCGGAGCTTTCTTT
CDR3 protein: CASSLDRGGAFF

J gene: TRBJ2-1
clone size: .
D gene: .
V gene: TRBV7-2
CDR3 DNA: TGTGCCAGCAGCGCGGAGCGAAATGAGCAGTTCTTC
CDR3 protein: CASSAERNEQFF

J gene: TRBJ1-2
clone size: .
D gene: TRBD1
V gene: TRBV11-2
CDR3 DNA: TGTGCCAGCAGCTCGCTATACCCCGGGACAGAGTTTAACTATGGCTACACCTTC
CDR3 protein: CASSSLYPGTEFNYGYTF

J gene: TRBJ2-7
clone size: .
D gene: .
V gene: TRBV30
CDR3 DNA: TGTGCCTGGAGTTTGACTAGTTTTTCCTACGAGCAGTACTTC
CDR3 protein: CAWSLTSFSYEQYF

J gene: TRBJ2-3
clone size: .
D gene: .
V gene: TRBV6-5
CDR3 DNA: TGTGCCAGCAGGAGAGTGGATACGCAGTATTTT
CDR3 protein: CASRRVDTQYF

J gene: TRBJ2-3
clone size: .
D gene: TRBD2
V gene: TRBV9
CDR3 DNA: TGTGCCAGCAGCGTAGGTGGGAGCGGGGTTAGCACAGATACGCAGTATTTT
CDR3 protein: CASSVGGSGVSTDTQYF

J gene: TRBJ2-5
clone size: .
D gene: .
V gene: TRBV6-2/TRBV6-3
CDR3 DNA: TGTGCCAGCAGTAACCGGGACTGGTACCAAGAGACCCAGTACTTC
CDR3 protein: CASSNRDWYQETQYF

J gene: TRBJ1-1
clone size: few
D gene: .
V gene: TRBV12-3/TRBV12-4
CDR3 DNA: TGTGCCAGCAGTCCATCAGACTCCCAGAATGCTTTCTTT
CDR3 protein: CASSPSDSQNAFF

J gene: TRBJ2-7
clone size: .
D gene: .
V gene: TRBV9
CDR3 DNA: TGTGCCAGCAGCGTAGGGACAACCTACGAGCAGTACTTC
CDR3 protein: CASSVGTTYEQYF

J gene: TRBJ2-3
clone size: .
D gene: TRBD2
V gene: TRBV24-1
CDR3 DNA: TGTGCCACCAGTGTGTCGACTAGCGGGGGTTTTGGCACAGATACGCAGTATTTT
CDR3 protein: CATSVSTSGGFGTDTQYF

J gene: TRBJ2-1
clone size: .
D gene: TRBD1
V gene: TRBV3-1/TRBV3-2
CDR3 DNA: TGTGCCAGCAGCCTCTACGGACAGGGCAGCAATGAGCAGTTCTTC
CDR3 protein: CASSLYGQGSNEQFF

J gene: TRBJ2-5
clone size: .
D gene: .
V gene: TRBV4-3
CDR3 DNA: TGCGCCAGCAGCCAAAACCTCGGGGGAGAGACCCAGTACTTC
CDR3 protein: CASSQNLGGETQYF

J gene: TRBJ1-4
clone size: .
D gene: TRBD1
V gene: TRBV19
CDR3 DNA: TGTGCCAGTAGTTTCCGACAGGGGGCAGAAAAACTGTTTTTT
CDR3 protein: CASSFRQGAEKLFF

J gene: TRBJ2-3
clone size: .
D gene: .
V gene: TRBV5-4
CDR3 DNA: TGTGCCAGCAGCTTGGCCGGTCCAGATACGCAGTATTTT
CDR3 protein: CASSLAGPDTQYF

J gene: TRBJ2-3
clone size: once
D gene: TRBD2
V gene: TRBV28
CDR3 DNA: TGTGCCAGCAGTTTCGAGTTCGCGGGAGGTGGTGATACGCAGTATTTT
CDR3 protein: CASSFEFAGGGDTQYF

J gene: TRBJ2-1
clone size: .
D gene: TRBD2
V gene: TRBV3-1/TRBV3-2
CDR3 DNA: TGTGCCAGCAGCCAAGCACTCGGCGGGGGGCAGTTCTTC
CDR3 protein: CASSQALGGGQFF

J gene: TRBJ2-5
clone size: .
D gene: .
V gene: TRBV7-2
CDR3 DNA: TGTGCCAGCAGCTTAGATAGCTCCCAAGAGACCCAGTACTTC
CDR3 protein: CASSLDSSQETQYF

J gene: TRBJ1-2
clone size: .
D gene: .
V gene: TRBV15
CDR3 DNA: TGTGCCACCAGCAGGGGAGACGGGAACTATGGCTACACCTTC
CDR3 protein: CATSRGDGNYGYTF

J gene: TRBJ2-6
clone size: .
D gene: TRBD1
V gene: TRBV19
CDR3 DNA: TGTGCCAGTAGCCGACAGGGGACGGCTGGGGCCAACGTCCTGACTTTC
CDR3 protein: CASSRQGTAGANVLTF

J gene: TRBJ1-6
clone size: few
D gene: .
V gene: TRBV3-1/TRBV3-2
CDR3 DNA: TGTGCCAGCAGCACCTCCCTCAGGTCACCCCTCCACTTT
CDR3 protein: CASSTSLRSPLHF

J gene: TRBJ2-2
clone size: few
D gene: .
V gene: TRBV23-1
CDR3 DNA: TGCGCCAGCAGTCAGCAAGGGGCGGGGGCGCCCACCGGGGAGCTGTTTTTT
CDR3 protein: CASSQQGAGAPTGELFF

J gene: TRBJ1-1
clone size: .
D gene: .
V gene: TRBV6-5
CDR3 DNA: TGTGCCAGCAGAAGGGTACAGGCAACTACTGAAGCTTTCTTT
CDR3 protein: CASRRVQATTEAFF

J gene: TRBJ2-2
clone size: .
D gene: TRBD1
V gene: TRBV5-1
CDR3 DNA: TGCGCCACTTCGGACAGGGTGCGCACCGGGGAGCTGTTTTTT
CDR3 protein: CATSDRVRTGELFF

J gene: TRBJ2-6
clone size: .
D gene: TRBD1
V gene: TRBV5-1
CDR3 DNA: TGCGCCAGCAGCTCAGGGGGCACTGGGGCCAACGTCCTGACTTTC
CDR3 protein: CASSSGGTGANVLTF

J gene: TRBJ2-7
clone size: once
D gene: .
V gene: TRBV4-1
CDR3 DNA: TGCGCCAGCAGCCAGGTGAGCTACCCCTACGAGCAGTACTTC
CDR3 protein: CASSQVSYPYEQYF

J gene: TRBJ2-7
clone size: once
D gene: .
V gene: TRBV5-1
CDR3 DNA: TGCGCCAGCAGCTTGGGGTACAGCTACGAGCAGTACTTC
CDR3 protein: CASSLGYSYEQYF

J gene: TRBJ2-7
clone size: .
D gene: .
V gene: TRBV5-8
CDR3 DNA: TGTGCCAGCAGCTTGTTTCCTAGCGCAGACGAGCAGTACTTC
CDR3 protein: CASSLFPSADEQYF

J gene: TRBJ2-1
clone size: few
D gene: TRBD1
V gene: TRBV15
CDR3 DNA: TGTGCCACCAGCAGAGGGACAGGGCAGAATGAGCAGTTCTTC
CDR3 protein: CATSRGTGQNEQFF

J gene: TRBJ1-4
clone size: .
D gene: .
V gene: TRBV5-1
CDR3 DNA: TGCGCCAGCAGCCCGACTCGGGGTTCTGAAAAACTGTTTTTT
CDR3 protein: CASSPTRGSEKLFF

J gene: TRBJ2-5
clone size: .
D gene: .
V gene: TRBV21-1
CDR3 DNA: TGTGCCAGCAGCAGGGACAGGGGCGGCCAAGAGACCCAGTACTTC
CDR3 protein: CASSRDRGGQETQYF

J gene: TRBJ2-7
clone size: .
D gene: .
V gene: TRBV5-1
CDR3 DNA: TGCGCCAGCAGCTTACAGGTCAGCTCCTACGAGCAGTACTTC
CDR3 protein: CASSLQVSSYEQYF

J gene: TRBJ2-7
clone size: few
D gene: .
V gene: TRBV1
CDR3 DNA: TGCACCAGCAGCCACCCCCTAGGGGGAAGGGTTTCCTACGAGCAGTACTTC
CDR3 protein: CTSSHPLGGRVSYEQYF

J gene: TRBJ1-3
clone size: .
D gene: .
V gene: TRBV5-6
CDR3 DNA: TGTGCCAGCAGCCTTGACACCAGCTCTGGAAACACCATATATTTT
CDR3 protein: CASSLDTSSGNTIYF

J gene: TRBJ1-4
clone size: .
D gene: TRBD1
V gene: TRBV9
CDR3 DNA: TGTGCCAGCAGCGTAGATGGACAGGGAGGGTCCCTGTTTTTT
CDR3 protein: CASSVDGQGGSLFF

J gene: TRBJ1-2
clone size: .
D gene: .
V gene: TRBV28
CDR3 DNA: TGTGCCAGCAGTAATCTCTATGGCTACACCTTC
CDR3 protein: CASSNLYGYTF